The 8 T cell receptor beta chains in this list originate from one sample, sequenced in a study of metastatic and nonmetastatic thyroid tumors. TCRdb reprocessed the PCR reads using MiXCR. The sample includes around 20,000 clones, approximately 15% seen only once; the top ten take about 10%. Not a single patient had been given any form of treatment at any point before undergoing thyroid surgery. Input material: tumor tissue. These receptors all come from a female donor with papillary thyroid cancer or a benign thyroid nodule (not recorded which). Some clones in this sample may be carry-over from other donors' samples.

V usage is TRBV9 and J usage is TRBJ1-3; 7 bases line up with TRBD1. Trimming took 3 bases from V and 3 from J; bases not matched to a gene: 6. The CDR3 sequence is 15 residues long. CDR1 and CDR2 (germline): SGDLS, YYNGEE. In DNA, the CDR3 is TGTGCCAGCAGCGCAGGGGGATATGATGGAAACACCATATATTTT. Protein sequence: CASSAGGYDGNTIYF.

This clone was seen ten or more times. The chain employs TRBV11-3 and TRBJ1-2, with D possibly being TRBD1 (6 bases). The CDR3 covers 14 residues. Between the trimmed V and J ends, which lost 1 base and 4 bases, there was a span of 10 bases. Looked up from germline, CDR1 is SGHNT and CDR2 is YENEEA. The CDR3 loop reads CASSLGQGFYGYTF. The CDR3 bases are TGTGCCAGCAGCTTAGGCCAGGGGTTCTATGGCTACACCTTC. The whole variable domain, filled in from reference TRBV11-3 and TRBJ1-2, reads EAGVVQSPRYKIIEKKQPVAFWCNPISGHNTLYWYLQNLGQGPELLIRYENEEAVDDSQLPKDRFSAERLKGVDSTLKIQPAELGDSAVYLCASSLGQGFYGYTFGSGTRLTVV.

Only a few counts were recorded for this clone. The chain links TRBV19 to TRBJ2-1, with no clear D. Germline CDR1 LNHDA, CDR2 SQIVND (reference sequence). The V end was cut by 5 bases, the J end by 4 bases, with 12 bases between. The CDR3 extends over 14 amino acids. The CDR3 coding sequence is TGTGCCAGTAGTTCGATAAGCTCTTACAATGAGCAGTTCTTC. Protein sequence: CASSSISSYNEQFF.

This clone appeared many times. The rearrangement links TRBV7-3 to TRBJ2-7; 8 positions match TRBD2. The V segment lost 2 bases and the J segment 4 bases; nucleotides outside the gene matches: 7. This CDR3 is built from 15 residues. The germline CDR1 and CDR2 sequences are SGHTA and FQGTGA. CDR3 region: CASSLEAGERYEQYF. The CDR3 coding sequence is TGTGCCAGCAGCTTAGAAGCGGGGGAGCGATACGAGCAGTACTTC.

This clone was recorded at least ten times. The rearrangement links TRBV11-2 to TRBJ1-3, with TRBD1 matching over 10 bases. CDR3 length: 18 amino acids. V was pared by 7 bases and J by 0 bases, with 12 bases of the junction left unmatched. Germline V CDR1 and CDR2: SGHAT, FQNNGV. In nucleotides, the CDR3 is TGTGCCAGCACTTTAAGGGCGGGACAGGGGTTCTCTGGAAACACCATATATTTT. This encodes CASTLRAGQGFSGNTIYF.

This clone has a handful of counts. CDR3 amino acids: CSARAGQVGGYTF. As DNA, the CDR3 is TGCAGTGCTAGAGCAGGGCAAGTCGGGGGCTACACCTTC. This chain links TRBV20-1 with TRBJ1-2, with D tentatively TRBD1 (5 bases). The CDR3 contains 13 residues. The germline V and J ends were trimmed by 1 base and 8 bases, with 14 bases remaining between them. Germline V gene lookup returns CDR1 DFQATT and CDR2 SNEGSKA (reference sequence).

This rearrangement joins TRBV11-2 to TRBJ2-7; D ambiguous. CDR3 length equals 13 residues. The germline V and J ends were trimmed by 5 bases and 3 bases, with 11 bases remaining between them. Germline-derived CDR1 and CDR2 are SGHAT and FQNNGV. CDR3 DNA: TGTGCCAGCAGCCTATTTAACGTCTACGAGCAGTACTTC. Translation: CASSLFNVYEQYF.

This clone was picked up many times. V gene TRBV7-8 combines with J gene TRBJ2-5; TRBD1 aligns across 7 bases. CDR1 and CDR2 from the germline V gene are SGHVS and FQNEAQ. V shed 4 bases, J shed 3 bases, and the junction held 11 bases outside the gene matches. The CDR3 loop spans 16 amino acids. The CDR3 loop reads CASSSPLAGGKETQYF. As DNA, the CDR3 is TGTGCCAGCAGCTCGCCGTTAGCAGGGGGAAAAGAGACCCAGTACTTC.